This TCR beta chain originates from a study of human T cells and chemical hapten exposure. The sample holds many counts of this clonotype. TCRdb reprocessed the RACE reads with MiXCR, giving one entry per CDR3 protein. The sample includes around 150,000 distinct CDR3 sequences, more than 12% of them seen just once. The sample's time point: patch test 1, 2 weeks after DPC sensitization. This sample's treatment: therapeutic diphenylcyclopropenone sensitization with weekly scalp DPC. V was shortened by 1 base and J by 7 bases, with 10 bases between the two germline ends. Looked up from germline, CDR1 is LGHNT and CDR2 is FRNRAP. There are 13 residues in the CDR3.

The TCR comes from a woman aged 25 to 45 with alopecia areata. Some clones in this sample may be carry-over from other donors' samples. Material: whole blood, obtained in connection with sensitization to the hapten diphenylcyclopropenone (DPC). The genes are TRBV12-5 and TRBJ1-2, with D perhaps matching TRBD1 (5 bases). The chain's CDR3 is CASGLEMGLGYTF. The DNA of the CDR3 is TGTGCTAGTGGTTTGGAGATGGGACTTGGCTACACCTTC.